The 29 T cell receptor beta chains reported below all come from one sample, sequenced in a study of blood T cell repertoires in COVID-19. The table came from immunoSEQ multiplex PCR; TCRdb's copy has only in-frame clones and leaves some out. This table holds roughly 220,000 clones, 75% to 90% found once. Sequences were obtained from peripheral blood. All receptors derive from a man aged 30 to 45 who had recovered from COVID-19.

This clone appeared a few times. The V and J genes are TRBV7-2 and TRBJ2-7; D call uncertain. Germline lookup yields CDR1 SGHTA and CDR2 FQGNSA. CDR3 size: 13 residues. Trimming stripped 4 bases from V and 2 bases from J, with 9 bases between. The CDR3 nucleotides are TGTGCCAGCAGCTACGAGCTCACCTACGAGCAGTACTTC. This encodes CASSYELTYEQYF.

The genes are TRBV23-1 and TRBJ1-4; weak D call: TRBD1 (6 bases). TRBV23-1 is an open reading frame, and its role is uncertain. Trimming shortened V by 5 bases and J by 3 bases, and 16 bases separated the two germline ends. The CDR3 has 16 amino acids. In DNA, the CDR3 is TGCGCCAGCAGTTGCCTTACAGGGTCTCCTAATGAAAAACTGTTTTTT. As protein: CASSCLTGSPNEKLFF.

The chain carries TRBV3-1 (or the pseudogene TRBV3-2) and TRBJ2-7, with D possibly being TRBD1 (7 bases). The germline gives CDR1 LGHDT, CDR2 YNNKEL (reference sequence). Trimming pared 7 bases from V and 3 bases from J, leaving 13 bases between. This CDR3 is built from 13 residues. CDR3 loop: CASTGGGHYEQYF. In DNA form, the CDR3 reads TGTGCCAGCACCGGAGGGGGCCACTACGAGCAGTACTTC.

This rearrangement joins TRBV5-5 to TRBJ1-1, with 7 bases fitting TRBD1. Germline CDR1 and CDR2: SGHKS and YYEKEE (reference sequence). The CDR3 spans 15 residues. Trimming took 4 bases from V and 1 from J; bases not matched to a gene: 7. The CDR3 spells CASSPIRTGNTEAFF. The CDR3 DNA is TGTGCCAGCAGCCCAATCCGGACAGGGAACACTGAAGCTTTCTTT.

The V gene is TRBV2, the J gene TRBJ1-6; no clear D gene. Deletions cut 3 bases from V and 12 bases from J, with 15 bases between. The CDR3 runs to 14 residues. Germline CDR1 is SNHLY and CDR2 is FYNNEI. Written as DNA, the CDR3 is TGTGCCAGCAGTGAGGCGGGCCTGCGAAGACCCCTCCACTTT. Translation: CASSEAGLRRPLHF.

In this sample, this clone turned up a few times. The chain links TRBV5-6 to TRBJ1-6; possibly TRBD1 for D (5 bases). Germline V gene data show CDR1 as SGHDT and CDR2 as YYEEEE. Trimming removed 3 bases at V and 4 bases at J, with 8 bases between. CDR3 size: 14 residues. The CDR3 nucleotides are TGTGCCAGCAGCTCGCAGGGTTATAATTCACCCCTCCACTTT. Its translation is CASSSQGYNSPLHF.

V is TRBV7-2 and J is TRBJ2-3; the match to TRBD2 covers 9 bases. With 2 bases clipped from V and 3 bases from J, the junction kept 0 bases outside the gene matches. The CDR3 has 14 amino acids. Germline CDR1 is SGHTA and CDR2 is FQGNSA. This CDR3 reads CASSLSGGTDTQYF. The CDR3 DNA is TGTGCCAGCAGCTTAAGCGGGGGGACAGATACGCAGTATTTT. Combining the CDR3 with reference TRBV7-2 and TRBJ2-3 gives the whole variable domain GAGVSQSPSNKVTEKGKDVELRCDPISGHTALYWYRQSLGQGLEFLIYFQGNSAPDKSGLPSDRFSAERTGGSVSTLTIQRTQQEDSAVYLCASSLSGGTDTQYFGPGTRLTVL.

The rearrangement uses TRBV7-6 and TRBJ1-2, with D maybe TRBD1 (6 bases). The CDR3 spans 11 residues. The germline gives CDR1 SGHVS, CDR2 FNYEAQ. V shed 4 bases and J shed 8 bases, with 8 bases lying between them. As DNA, the CDR3 is TGTGCCAGCAGCTCAGGGGTCGGCTACACCTTC. Translation: CASSSGVGYTF. The full variable domain, completed using reference TRBV7-6 and TRBJ1-2, is GAGVSQSPRYKVTKRGQDVALRCDPISGHVSLYWYRQALGQGPEFLTYFNYEAQQDKSGLPNDRFSAERPEGSISTLTIQRTEQRDSAMYRCASSSGVGYTFGSGTRLTVV.

Concerning this clone itself: Other nucleotide sequences in the sample specify the same CDR3. The CDR3 protein is CASRTGSSGANVLTF. The CDR3, as DNA: TGTGCCAGTCGTACAGGGTCCTCTGGGGCCAACGTCCTGACTTTC. The V call is TRBV19, the J call TRBJ2-6; perhaps TRBD1 as D (6 bases). V dropped 8 bases and J dropped 0 bases, with 11 bases sitting between them. Germline V gene sequence: CDR1 LNHDA, CDR2 SQIVND (reference sequence). This CDR3 region has 15 residues.

V usage is TRBV5-8 and J usage is TRBJ2-1; 10 bases align to TRBD1. The CDR3 totals 15 residues. The V gene end was trimmed by 3 bases and the J gene end by 7 bases; junction bases not matched to a gene: 7. Germline values: CDR1 SGHTS, CDR2 YDEGEE. This CDR3 reads CASSSPGTGANEQFF. The DNA of the CDR3 is TGTGCCAGCAGCTCTCCCGGGACAGGGGCAAATGAGCAGTTCTTC.

This clone was picked up many times. The chain links TRBV16 to TRBJ2-2; TRBD1 might be the D (6 bases). V was trimmed by 4 bases and J by 6 bases, leaving 9 bases between them. CDR1 and CDR2 (germline): KGHSY, FQNENV. The CDR3 has 13 residues. CDR3 sequence: CASSPTGSGELFF. The CDR3 nucleotides are TGTGCCAGCAGCCCCACAGGGTCCGGGGAGCTGTTTTTT. Full variable domain (remainder filled in from reference TRBV16 and TRBJ2-2): GEEVAQTPKHLVRGEGQKAKLYCAPIKGHSYVFWYQQVLKNEFKFLISFQNENVFDETGMPKERFSAKCLPNSPCSLEIQATKLEDSAVYFCASSPTGSGELFFGEGSRLTVL.

The chain couples TRBV4-2 to TRBJ1-1, with D hard to call. Trimming shortened V by 2 bases and J by 4 bases, and 17 bases separated the two germline ends. There are 16 residues in the CDR3. Germline CDR1 reads LGHNA; CDR2 reads YNFKEQ. CDR3 region: CASSQIPGGLGTEAFF. The CDR3 nucleotides are TGTGCCAGCAGCCAAATTCCCGGTGGACTTGGCACTGAAGCTTTCTTT.

V is TRBV5-6 and J is TRBJ1-1; D remains unclear. The CDR3 length is 14 residues. CDR1 is SGHDT, CDR2 YYEEEE, per germline. V was shortened by 2 bases and J by 1 base, with 9 bases between the two germline ends. The CDR3 here is CASSFEKRNTEAFF. CDR3 nucleotide sequence: TGTGCCAGCAGCTTCGAAAAGAGGAACACTGAAGCTTTCTTT.

This clone showed up just a few times. The chain couples TRBV11-2 to TRBJ1-5, with 7 positions matching TRBD1. The CDR3 is 16 amino acids. Germline assignment: CDR1 SGHAT and CDR2 FQNNGV. The ends lost 0 bases at V and 2 bases at J; junction bases unmatched: 4. The CDR3 here is CASSLEGGRGNQPQHF. CDR3 DNA: TGTGCCAGCAGCTTAGAAGGGGGCAGGGGCAATCAGCCCCAGCATTTT. The full variable domain, with the rest looked up from reference TRBV11-2 and TRBJ1-5, is EAGVAQSPRYKIIEKRQSVAFWCNPISGHATLYWYQQILGQGPKLLIQFQNNGVVDDSQLPKDRFSAERLKGVDSTLKIQPAKLEDSAVYLCASSLEGGRGNQPQHFGDGTRLSIL.

The rearrangement uses TRBV6-5 and TRBJ2-4; a weak D match, TRBD1 (6 bases). CDR3 length: 13 amino acids. V dropped 6 bases and J dropped 7 bases, with 13 bases sitting between them. Germline V gene data show CDR1 as MNHEY and CDR2 as SVGAGI. The CDR3 sequence is CASSTGFGNIQYF. In DNA, the CDR3 is TGTGCCAGCAGCACAGGGTTTGGTAACATTCAGTACTTC.

The gene calls are TRBV18 and TRBJ1-5, with D hard to call. V was shortened by 2 bases and J by 8 bases, with 16 bases between the two germline ends. The CDR3 contains 15 residues. Germline lookup yields CDR1 KGHSH and CDR2 LQKENI. CDR3: CASSPDGMGSEPQHF. CDR3 in DNA: TGTGCCAGCTCACCAGACGGGATGGGTTCAGAGCCCCAGCATTTT.

The J gene is TRBJ2-5, the V gene TRBV5-1; D is perhaps TRBD2 (6 bases). This CDR3 spans 12 amino acids. Germline values: CDR1 SGHRS, CDR2 YFSETQ. V was shortened by 7 bases and J by 5 bases, with 12 bases between the two germline ends. CDR3 region: CASRRGEETQYF. The CDR3 coding sequence is TGCGCCAGCCGGCGGGGAGAGGAGACCCAGTACTTC.

In its sample, this clone was seen many times. The V call is TRBV19, the J call TRBJ2-7; a weak D match, TRBD2 (5 bases). The germline V gene encodes CDR1 LNHDA and CDR2 SQIVND (reference sequence). This CDR3 has 11 amino acids. The V and J ends lost 10 bases and 2 bases respectively, with 9 bases between them. The CDR3 DNA reads TGTGCCACCCTCGGGGCCTACGAGCAGTACTTC. It translates to CATLGAYEQYF.

The chain recombines TRBV12-3 or TRBV12-4 with TRBJ1-5; D might be TRBD1 (5 bases). This CDR3 is 13 amino acids long. Trimming removed 5 bases at V and 10 bases at J, with 15 bases between. CDR3 sequence (DNA): TGTGCCAGCAGTCCCAGTAAGGGGCAACCCCAGCATTTT. It translates to CASSPSKGQPQHF.

This chain connects TRBV30 to TRBJ1-1; possible D gene TRBD1, 5 bases. This CDR3 spans 12 amino acids. Trimming took off 8 bases at V and 0 bases at J, with 10 bases between the two ends. The germline V gene has CDR1 GTSNPN and CDR2 SVGIG (reference sequence). CDR3 sequence (DNA): TGTGCCCGAGGACACTTGAACACTGAAGCTTTCTTT. It encodes CARGHLNTEAFF. Full variable domain (outside the CDR3, taken from reference TRBV30 and TRBJ1-1): SQTIHQWPATLVQPVGSPLSLECTVEGTSNPNLYWYRQAAGRGLQLLFYSVGIGQISSEVPQNLSASRPQDRQFILSSKKLLLSDSGFYLCARGHLNTEAFFGQGTRLTVV.

The V call is TRBV3-1 (or the pseudogene TRBV3-2), the J call TRBJ2-7; D unresolved. Trimming cost V 4 bases and J 3 bases, with 16 bases left between them. The CDR3 spans 15 residues. CDR1 is LGHDT, CDR2 YNNKEL, per germline (reference sequence). The CDR3 loop is CASSPETTNLYEQYF. As DNA, the CDR3 is TGTGCCAGCAGCCCCGAAACCACTAACCTCTACGAGCAGTACTTC.

This chain joins TRBV6-5 and TRBJ2-1, with TRBD1 identical over 8 bases. Germline CDR1 reads MNHEY; CDR2 reads SVGAGI. The CDR3 runs to 15 residues. V was pared by 4 bases and J by 0 bases, with 2 bases of the junction left unmatched. The CDR3 region is CASSSGTGSYNEQFF. Here the CDR3 DNA reads TGTGCCAGCAGTTCCGGGACAGGCTCCTACAATGAGCAGTTCTTC.

The V call is TRBV5-4, the J call TRBJ2-3, with D perhaps matching TRBD2 (6 bases). The CDR3 spans 14 residues. CDR1 and CDR2 (germline): SGHNT, YYREEE (reference sequence). Between the trimmed V and J ends, which lost 0 bases and 2 bases, there was a span of 7 bases. For the CDR3, the DNA is TGTGCCAGCAGCTTGGGCGGGGTCACAGATACGCAGTATTTT. Amino acid sequence: CASSLGGVTDTQYF. Together with reference TRBV5-4 and TRBJ2-3, the CDR3 gives the full variable domain: ETGVTQSPTHLIKTRGQQVTLRCSSQSGHNTVSWYQQALGQGPQFIFQYYREEENGRGNFPPRFSGLQFPNYSSELNVNALELDDSALYLCASSLGGVTDTQYFGPGTRLTVL.

The V and J genes are TRBV7-9 and TRBJ1-2; no firm D call. The CDR3 covers 10 residues. V dropped 10 bases and J dropped 6 bases, with 9 bases sitting between them. Germline V lookup: CDR1 SEHNR, CDR2 FQNEAQ (reference sequence). Here the CDR3 reads CAIERDGYTF. CDR3 DNA sequence: TGTGCCATCGAACGCGATGGCTACACCTTC.

The chain uses TRBV7-9 and TRBJ2-3, with TRBD1 matching 7 bases. Germline trimming cut 8 bases from V and 3 bases from J; bases unmatched to any gene: 8. The CDR3 covers 14 residues. In germline, CDR1 is SEHNR, CDR2 FQNEAQ (reference sequence). CDR3 in amino acids: CASVGDSRTDTQYF. In nucleotides, the CDR3 is TGTGCCAGCGTAGGGGACAGTAGGACAGATACGCAGTATTTT.

This clone has just a few counts. The chain links TRBV6-2 or TRBV6-3 to TRBJ2-7; TRBD2 might be the D (7 bases). Per the germline V gene, CDR1 is MNHEY and CDR2 is SVGEGT. The CDR3 has 14 amino acids. Trimming removed 3 bases from V and 6 bases from J, with 15 bases in between. The CDR3, as DNA: TGTGCCAGCAGTTATCAAAGGGCGGGGGCCGAGCAGTACTTC. Translation gives CASSYQRAGAEQYF.

J is TRBJ2-1 and V is TRBV19; 8 bases map to TRBD1. CDR1 and CDR2 (germline): LNHDA, SQIVND (reference sequence). This CDR3 spans 14 amino acids. The ends lost 6 bases at V and 6 bases at J; junction bases unmatched: 7. CDR3 amino acids: CASSLATGVNEQFF. DNA for the CDR3: TGTGCCAGTAGCTTAGCGACAGGGGTCAATGAGCAGTTCTTC.

The chain combines TRBV19 with TRBJ2-7; perhaps TRBD2 as D (5 bases). The germline V and J ends were trimmed by 5 bases and 7 bases, with 24 bases remaining between them. The CDR3 length is 16 residues. Germline V gives CDR1 LNHDA, CDR2 SQIVND (reference sequence). The chain's CDR3 is CASSSRRLALSGEQYF. The CDR3 DNA is TGTGCCAGTAGTTCGCGAAGGCTAGCTTTAAGTGGGGAGCAGTACTTC.

This clone appeared once. CDR3 sequence (DNA): TGTGCCAGTAGTTACAGGGGGCGAGTAGATACGCAGTATTTT. Its translation is CASSYRGRVDTQYF. The V call is TRBV19, the J call TRBJ2-3, with 9 positions matching TRBD1. V lost 5 bases and J lost 5; bases outside the gene matches: 5. CDR1 and CDR2 from the germline V gene are LNHDA and SQIVND (reference sequence). The CDR3 is made up of 14 amino acids.